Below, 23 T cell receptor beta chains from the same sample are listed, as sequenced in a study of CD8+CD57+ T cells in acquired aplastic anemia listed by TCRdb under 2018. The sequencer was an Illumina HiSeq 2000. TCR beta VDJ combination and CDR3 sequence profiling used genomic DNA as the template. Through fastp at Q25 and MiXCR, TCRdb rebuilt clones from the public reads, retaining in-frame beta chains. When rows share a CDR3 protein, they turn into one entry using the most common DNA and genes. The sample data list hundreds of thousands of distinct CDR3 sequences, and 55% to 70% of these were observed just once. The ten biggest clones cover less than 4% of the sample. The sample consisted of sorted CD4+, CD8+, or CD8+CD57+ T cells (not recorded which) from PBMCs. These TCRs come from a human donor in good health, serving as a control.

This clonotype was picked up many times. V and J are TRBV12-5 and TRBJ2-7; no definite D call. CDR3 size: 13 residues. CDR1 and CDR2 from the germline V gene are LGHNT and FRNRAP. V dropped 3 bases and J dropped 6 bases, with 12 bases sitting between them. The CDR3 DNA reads TGTGCTAGTGGTTTCAAAACCATGACCGAGCAGTACTTC. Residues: CASGFKTMTEQYF.

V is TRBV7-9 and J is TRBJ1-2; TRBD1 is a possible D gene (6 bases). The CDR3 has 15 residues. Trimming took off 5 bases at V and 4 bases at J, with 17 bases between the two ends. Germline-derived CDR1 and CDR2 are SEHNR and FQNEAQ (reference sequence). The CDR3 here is CASSVDPGAAYGYTF. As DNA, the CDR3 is TGTGCCAGCAGCGTTGACCCGGGGGCGGCCTATGGCTACACCTTC.

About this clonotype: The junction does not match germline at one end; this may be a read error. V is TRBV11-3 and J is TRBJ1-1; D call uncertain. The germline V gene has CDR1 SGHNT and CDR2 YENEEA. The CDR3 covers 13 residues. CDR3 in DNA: TGTGCCAGCAGCCAGAGGTTGAACCCTGAAGCTTTCTTT. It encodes CASSQRLNPEAFF.

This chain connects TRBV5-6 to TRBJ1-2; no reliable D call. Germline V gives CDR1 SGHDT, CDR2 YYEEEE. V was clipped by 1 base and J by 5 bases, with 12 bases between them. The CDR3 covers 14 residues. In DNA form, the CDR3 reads TGTGCCAGCAGCTTGCAACAGCGAGGGTATGGCTACACCTTC. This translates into CASSLQQRGYGYTF.

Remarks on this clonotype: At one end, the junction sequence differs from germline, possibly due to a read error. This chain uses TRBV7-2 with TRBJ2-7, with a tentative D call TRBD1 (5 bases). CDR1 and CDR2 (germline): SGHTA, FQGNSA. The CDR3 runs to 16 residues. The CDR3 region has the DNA TGTGCCAGCAGCTTATGGGGCGACGGGCGGCAATACGTGCAGTACTTC. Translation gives CASSLWGDGRQYVQYF.

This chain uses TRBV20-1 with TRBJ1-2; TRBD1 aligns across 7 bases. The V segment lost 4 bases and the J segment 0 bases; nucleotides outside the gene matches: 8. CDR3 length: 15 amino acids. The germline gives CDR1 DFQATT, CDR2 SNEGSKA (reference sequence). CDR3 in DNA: TGCAGTGCTACAGGACAGGAACTTGCTAACTATGGCTACACCTTC. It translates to CSATGQELANYGYTF.

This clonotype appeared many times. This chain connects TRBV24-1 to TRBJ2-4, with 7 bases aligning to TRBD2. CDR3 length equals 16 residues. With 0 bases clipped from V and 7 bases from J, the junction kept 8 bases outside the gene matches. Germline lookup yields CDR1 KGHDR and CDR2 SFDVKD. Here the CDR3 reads CATSDLASGEGNIQYF. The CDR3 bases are TGTGCCACCAGTGATTTGGCTTCGGGGGAGGGGAACATTCAGTACTTC.

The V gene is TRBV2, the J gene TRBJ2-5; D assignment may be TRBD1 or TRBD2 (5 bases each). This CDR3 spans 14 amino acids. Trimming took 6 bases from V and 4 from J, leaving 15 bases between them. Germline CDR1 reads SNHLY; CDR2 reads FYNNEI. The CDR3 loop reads CASSLERGSETQYF. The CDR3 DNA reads TGTGCCAGCAGCCTAGAGAGGGGTTCAGAGACCCAGTACTTC.

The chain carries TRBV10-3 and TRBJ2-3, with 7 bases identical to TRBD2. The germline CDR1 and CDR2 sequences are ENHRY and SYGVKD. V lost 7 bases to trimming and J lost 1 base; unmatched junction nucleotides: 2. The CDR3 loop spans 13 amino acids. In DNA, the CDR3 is TGTGCCATCATGGCGGGGGGCACAGATACGCAGTATTTT. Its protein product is CAIMAGGTDTQYF.

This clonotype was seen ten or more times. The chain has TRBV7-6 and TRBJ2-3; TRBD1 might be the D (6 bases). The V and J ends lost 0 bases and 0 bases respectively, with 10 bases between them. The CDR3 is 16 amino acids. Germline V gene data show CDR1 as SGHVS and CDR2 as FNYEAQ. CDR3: CASSLASGASTDTQYF. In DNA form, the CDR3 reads TGTGCCAGCAGCTTAGCCTCAGGGGCGAGCACAGATACGCAGTATTTT.

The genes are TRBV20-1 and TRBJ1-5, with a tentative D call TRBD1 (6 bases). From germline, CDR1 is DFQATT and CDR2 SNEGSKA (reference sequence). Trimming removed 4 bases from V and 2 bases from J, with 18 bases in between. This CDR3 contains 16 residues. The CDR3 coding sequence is TGCAGTGCTACGGACCGGGGGCACGAGCGCAATCAGCCCCAGCATTTT. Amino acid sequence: CSATDRGHERNQPQHF.

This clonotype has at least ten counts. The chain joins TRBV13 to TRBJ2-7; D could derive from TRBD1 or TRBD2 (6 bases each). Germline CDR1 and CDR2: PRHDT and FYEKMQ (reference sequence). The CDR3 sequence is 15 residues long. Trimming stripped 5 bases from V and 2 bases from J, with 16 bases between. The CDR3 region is CASSTRRGGTYEQYF. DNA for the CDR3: TGTGCCAGCAGCACCCGACGAGGGGGGACCTACGAGCAGTACTTC.

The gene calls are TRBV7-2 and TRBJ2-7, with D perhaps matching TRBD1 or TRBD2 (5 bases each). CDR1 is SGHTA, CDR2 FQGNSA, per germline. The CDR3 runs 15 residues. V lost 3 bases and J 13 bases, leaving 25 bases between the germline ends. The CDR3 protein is CASSFGGAQNYGPYF. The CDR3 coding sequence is TGTGCCAGCAGCTTTGGGGGTGCGCAGAACTATGGCCCATACTTC. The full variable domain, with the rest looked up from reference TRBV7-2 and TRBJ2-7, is GAGVSQSPSNKVTEKGKDVELRCDPISGHTALYWYRQSLGQGLEFLIYFQGNSAPDKSGLPSDRFSAERTGGSVSTLTIQRTQQEDSAVYLCASSFGGAQNYGPYFGPGTRLTVT.

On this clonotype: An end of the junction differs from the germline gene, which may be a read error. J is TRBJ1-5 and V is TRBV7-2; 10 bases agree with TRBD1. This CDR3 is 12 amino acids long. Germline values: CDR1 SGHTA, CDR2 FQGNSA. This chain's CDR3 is CASSFGAGQGRF. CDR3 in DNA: TGTGCCAGCAGTTTTGGTGCGGGACAGGGGCGGTTC.

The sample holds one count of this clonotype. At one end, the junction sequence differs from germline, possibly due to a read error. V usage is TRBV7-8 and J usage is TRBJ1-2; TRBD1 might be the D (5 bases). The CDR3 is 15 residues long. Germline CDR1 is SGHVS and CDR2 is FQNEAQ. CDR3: CASSVEWGSNNGYTF. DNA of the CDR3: TGTGCCAGCAGCGTAGAATGGGGGTCTAACAATGGCTACACCTTC.

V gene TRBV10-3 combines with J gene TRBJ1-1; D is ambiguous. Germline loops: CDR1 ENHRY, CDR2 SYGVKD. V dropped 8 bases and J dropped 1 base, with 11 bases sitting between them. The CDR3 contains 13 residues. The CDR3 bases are TGTGCCATCCGATGGAGGGAGAACACTGAAGCTTTCTTT. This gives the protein CAIRWRENTEAFF.

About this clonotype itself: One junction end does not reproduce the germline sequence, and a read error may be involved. CDR3 amino acids: CATSRDARASPLNF. The CDR3 nucleotides read TGTGCCACCAGCAGAGATGCCCGCGCTTCTCCCCTCAACTTT. The V and J genes are TRBV9 and TRBJ1-6; D is undetermined. Germline CDR1 SGDLS, CDR2 YYNGEE. CDR3 length: 14 residues.

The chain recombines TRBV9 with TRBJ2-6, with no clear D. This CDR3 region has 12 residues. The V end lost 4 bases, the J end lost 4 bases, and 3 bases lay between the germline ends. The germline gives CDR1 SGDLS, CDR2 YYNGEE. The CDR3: CASSPGANVLTF. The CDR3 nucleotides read TGTGCCAGCAGCCCAGGGGCCAACGTCCTGACTTTC.

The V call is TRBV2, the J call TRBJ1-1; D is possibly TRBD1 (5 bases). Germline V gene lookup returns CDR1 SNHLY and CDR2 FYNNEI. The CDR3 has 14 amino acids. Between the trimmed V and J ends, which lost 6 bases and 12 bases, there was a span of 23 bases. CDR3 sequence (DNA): TGTGCCAGCAGCTCTACGGGACCGGGTACCGAACCTTTCTTT. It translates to CASSSTGPGTEPFF.

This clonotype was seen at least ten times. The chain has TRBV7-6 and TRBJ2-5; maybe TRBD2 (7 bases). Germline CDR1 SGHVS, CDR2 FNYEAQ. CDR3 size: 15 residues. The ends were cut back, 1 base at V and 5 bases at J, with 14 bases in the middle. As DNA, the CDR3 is TGTGCCAGCAGCTTAGGGGGGGGGGCCCAGGAGACCCAGTACTTC. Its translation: CASSLGGGAQETQYF.

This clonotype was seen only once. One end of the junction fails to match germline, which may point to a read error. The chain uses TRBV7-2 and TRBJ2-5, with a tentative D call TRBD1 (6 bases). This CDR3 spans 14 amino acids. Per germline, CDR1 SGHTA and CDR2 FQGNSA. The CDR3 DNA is TGTGCCAGCGCACCCAGGGGTGAGAAAGAACCCCTGCACTTC. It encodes CASAPRGEKEPLHF.

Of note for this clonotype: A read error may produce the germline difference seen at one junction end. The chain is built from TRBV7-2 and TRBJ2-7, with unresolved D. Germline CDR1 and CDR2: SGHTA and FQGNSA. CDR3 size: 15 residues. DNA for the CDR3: TGTGCCAGCAGCTCCGCGACCCTCGCTGCCTACAAGCAGTACTTC. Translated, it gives CASSSATLAAYKQYF.

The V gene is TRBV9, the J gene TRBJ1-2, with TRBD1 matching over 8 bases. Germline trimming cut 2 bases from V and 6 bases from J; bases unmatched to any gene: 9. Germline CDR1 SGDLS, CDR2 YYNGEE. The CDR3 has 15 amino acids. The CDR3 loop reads CASSVSGQGQNGYTF. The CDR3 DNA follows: TGTGCCAGCAGCGTTTCAGGACAGGGCCAGAATGGCTACACCTTC. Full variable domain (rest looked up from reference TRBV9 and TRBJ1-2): DSGVTQTPKHLITATGQRVTLRCSPRSGDLSVYWYQQSLDQGLQFLIQYYNGEERAKGNILERFSAQQFPDLHSELNLSSLELGDSALYFCASSVSGQGQNGYTFGSGTRLTVV.